Listed here are 5 T cell receptor beta chains from one sample, sequenced in a study of T-cell memory formation after mild COVID-19. MiXCR was run by TCRdb on the 5' RACE reads, yielding one entry per CDR3 protein. The sample holds more than 400,000 distinct CDR3 sequences, over 15% seen once. Sequenced: PBMCs or a T cell subset sorted from them (not recorded which). The receptors originated from an adult woman who had mild COVID-19 (a few samples of this study predate the infection). Cell type and time point are not known.

The chain uses TRBV11-2 and TRBJ2-3; D not certain. CDR1 and CDR2 (germline): SGHAT, FQNNGV. The germline V and J ends were trimmed by 5 bases and 1 base, with 13 bases remaining between them. CDR3 size: 15 residues. The CDR3 DNA follows: TGTGCCAGCAGCCCACCGGGCTATGGCACAGATACGCAGTATTTT. Translating gives CASSPPGYGTDTQYF.

The J gene is TRBJ2-5, the V gene TRBV4-2; 12 bases agree with TRBD2. This CDR3 is 16 amino acids long. The germline V gene has CDR1 LGHNA and CDR2 YNFKEQ. V lost 1 base to trimming and J lost 5 bases; unmatched junction nucleotides: 5. In DNA, the CDR3 is TGTGCCAGCAGCCAAGTGACAGGGACTAGCGGGGAGACCCAGTACTTC. Its translation: CASSQVTGTSGETQYF.

This clonotype has at least ten counts. The rearrangement uses TRBV7-9 and TRBJ2-2, with D unresolved. V lost 5 bases and J 5 bases, leaving 15 bases between the germline ends. In germline, CDR1 is SEHNR, CDR2 FQNEAQ (reference sequence). The CDR3 loop spans 15 amino acids. The CDR3 DNA reads TGTGCCAGCAGCGCCACTGAAAGGGAAACCGGGGAGCTGTTTTTT. Encoded protein: CASSATERETGELFF. Combining the CDR3 with reference TRBV7-9 and TRBJ2-2 gives the whole variable domain DTGVSQNPRHKITKRGQNVTFRCDPISEHNRLYWYRQTLGQGPEFLTYFQNEAQLEKSRLLSDRFSAERPKGSFSTLEIQRTEQGDSAMYLCASSATERETGELFFGEGSRLTVL.

The V and J genes are TRBV18 and TRBJ2-7; 7 bases line up with TRBD1. V shed 5 bases and J 10 bases; nucleotides not matched to a gene: 8. CDR1 is KGHSH, CDR2 LQKENI, per germline. The CDR3 spans 12 residues. CDR3 loop: CASSSTGVSQYF. As DNA, the CDR3 is TGTGCCAGCTCATCAACAGGGGTTAGCCAGTACTTC.

In its sample, this clonotype was seen a few times. V is TRBV20-1 and J is TRBJ2-7, with 8 bases aligning to TRBD2. Germline-derived CDR1 and CDR2 are DFQATT and SNEGSKA (reference sequence). V gave up 3 bases and J gave up 7 bases; unmatched junction bases: 8. CDR3 length equals 13 residues. In DNA, the CDR3 is TGCAGTGCTAGCCCCACTAGCGGCCTGGAGCAGTACTTC. Protein sequence: CSASPTSGLEQYF.